The entry below gives a single TCR beta chain sequence along with its context. The data derive from a study of blood T cell repertoires in COVID-19. Study summary: From T cells, B-cell-depleted T cells, or PBMCs came the material, which was cDNA or gDNA.

V was cut by 1 base and J by 1 base, with 13 bases left in between. From germline, CDR1 is SGHTA and CDR2 FQGNSA. This CDR3 region has 16 residues. In the source study's methods: Reference gene primer amplification gave nucleated cell count estimates. Clones were read by immunoSEQ multiplex PCR, and TCRdb kept only the in-frame ones, dropping some. V and J calls and clone size are as listed in that table; D and trimming were resolved from the DNA. The table includes under 200,000 clones, roughly 88% detected once. Across about two dozen US areas, participants ranged in age from 18 to 89 years. Recovered Cohort 3 donors showed two negative PCRs, clearance, or symptom resolution.

The V gene is TRBV7-2, the J gene TRBJ1-1, with D perhaps matching TRBD1 (6 bases). Sample: PBMCs or T cells enriched from blood (not recorded which). The origin of this receptor is a woman between 45 and 60 years old who had recovered from COVID-19. CDR3 in DNA: TGTGCCAGCAGCTTAGGGATTAGCAGGGGGAACACTGAAGCTTTCTTT. Translated: CASSLGISRGNTEAFF.